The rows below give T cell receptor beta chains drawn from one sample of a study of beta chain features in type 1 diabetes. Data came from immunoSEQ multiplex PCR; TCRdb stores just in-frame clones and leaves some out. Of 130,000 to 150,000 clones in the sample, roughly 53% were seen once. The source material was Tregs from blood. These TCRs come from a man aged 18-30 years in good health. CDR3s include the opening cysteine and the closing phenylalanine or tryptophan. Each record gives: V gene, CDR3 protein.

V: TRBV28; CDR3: CASSFLPGQGGNTIYF
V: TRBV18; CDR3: CASSPFGHDYEQYF
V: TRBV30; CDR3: CAWSVGGKTQYF
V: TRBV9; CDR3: CASSVGRQGTNEKLFF
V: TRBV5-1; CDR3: CASSPTRTGQITDTQYF
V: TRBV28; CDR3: CASIGQGAFPGELFF
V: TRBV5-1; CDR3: CASSRSRQGVEETQYF
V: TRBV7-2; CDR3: CASSFSRGTDTQYF
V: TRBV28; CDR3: CASTPPARYYGYTF
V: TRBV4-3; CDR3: CASSQAYLGGAVNTGELFF
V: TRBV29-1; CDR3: CSVPGTSGSYEQYF
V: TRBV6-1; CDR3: CASRNTGIPDGYTF
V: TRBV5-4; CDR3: CASSRWGGSHEQYF
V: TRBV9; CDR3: CASSVEGQGNSPLHF
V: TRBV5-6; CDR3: CASSLGSRVATEAFF
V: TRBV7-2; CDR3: CASRREQGGTEAFF
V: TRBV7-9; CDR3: CASSLSVAYEQYF
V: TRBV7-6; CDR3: CASSRDRGRGDEQFF
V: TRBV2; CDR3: CASSVDRGDEKLFF
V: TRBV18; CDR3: CASSSGASTGELFF
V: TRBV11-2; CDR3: CASSLRLAGTYNEQFF
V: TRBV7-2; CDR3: CASGTSGSTDTQYF
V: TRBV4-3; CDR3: CASSLRTGGMDTGELFF
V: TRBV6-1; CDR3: CASREYQGSEQYF
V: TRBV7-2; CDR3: CASSLLVWQVNQPQHF
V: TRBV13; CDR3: CASSLDRGQETQYF
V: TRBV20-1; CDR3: CGGHWNTEAFF
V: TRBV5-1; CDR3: CASSSYTGNYGYTF
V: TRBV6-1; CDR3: CASSGGGWDQPQHF
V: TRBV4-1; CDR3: CASSPDRGSQAFF
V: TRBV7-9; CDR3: CASPLDNEQFF